These 22 T cell receptor beta chains were sequenced from one sample in a study of CXCR4 blockade with PD-1 therapy in pancreatic cancer. TCRdb keeps only in-frame clones here, not all; method: immunoSEQ multiplex PCR. The table has thousands of clones, 50% seen once. Sequencing used tumor tissue. Receptors originate from a human donor with pancreatic ductal adenocarcinoma.

This clone counts as medium-sized. The chain has TRBV11-3 and TRBJ2-3; TRBD2 matches at 8 bases. Germline CDR1 reads SGHNT; CDR2 reads YENEEA. This CDR3 is 14 amino acids long. Trimming at V came to 5 bases and at J to 1 base, leaving 2 bases not matched to a gene. The CDR3 region is CASSPGLGTDTQYF. CDR3 nucleotide sequence: TGTGCCAGCAGCCCGGGACTAGGCACAGATACGCAGTATTTT.

This clone has a single count. V gene TRBV19 combines with J gene TRBJ2-5, with D perhaps assigned TRBD1 or TRBD2 (6 bases each). The CDR3 totals 16 residues. Trimming removed 5 bases from V and 5 bases from J, with 21 bases in between. Per germline, CDR1 LNHDA and CDR2 SQIVND (reference sequence). As DNA, the CDR3 is TGTGCCAGTAGTGCGGGACACTCGGCATGGGGTGAGACCCAGTACTTC. It translates to CASSAGHSAWGETQYF.

This clone was counted a few times. CDR3 amino acids: CASSLEREVGDTQYF. Written as DNA, the CDR3 is TGTGCCAGCAGCTTGGAGCGGGAGGTGGGAGATACGCAGTATTTT. The rearrangement uses TRBV11-3 and TRBJ2-3; 9 nucleotides match TRBD2. This CDR3 has 15 amino acids. V lost 3 bases, J lost 5 bases, and 6 bases stayed unmatched. Germline-derived CDR1 and CDR2 are SGHNT and YENEEA.

The chain has TRBV28 and TRBJ1-4; no clear D gene. CDR3 length: 12 amino acids. V lost 3 bases and J 7 bases, leaving 6 bases between the germline ends. Per the germline V gene, CDR1 is MDHEN and CDR2 is SYDVKM. The CDR3 nucleotides read TGTGCCAGCAGTTTCGGGTCTGAAAAACTGTTTTTT. Its translation is CASSFGSEKLFF. Supplemented by reference TRBV28 and TRBJ1-4, the full variable domain reads DVKVTQSSRYLVKRTGEKVFLECVQDMDHENMFWYRQDPGLGLRLIYFSYDVKMKEKGDIPEGYSVSREKKERFSLILESASTNQTSMYLCASSFGSEKLFFGSGTQLSVL.

Remarks on this clone: One end of the junction does not line up with germline, which may come from a read error. The gene calls are TRBV6-8 and TRBJ1-3, with unresolved D. Germline CDR1 reads MNHGY; CDR2 reads SAAAGT. The CDR3 is 13 residues long. DNA for the CDR3: TGTGCCAGCAGTCAGGAGGCTGGATACACCATATATTTT. Its protein product is CASSQEAGYTIYF.

This chain joins TRBV10-1 and TRBJ2-7; perhaps TRBD1 as D (6 bases). Deletions cut 5 bases from V and 3 bases from J, with 17 bases between. Germline CDR1 and CDR2: WNHNN and SYGVQD (reference sequence). The CDR3 consists of 15 residues. CDR3 sequence: CASSKNRDLIYEQYF. The CDR3 bases are TGCGCCAGCAGTAAAAACAGGGATTTGATCTACGAGCAGTACTTC.

The V gene is TRBV19, the J gene TRBJ2-1; no reliable D call. CDR1 and CDR2 (germline): LNHDA, SQIVND (reference sequence). The ends were cut back, 4 bases at V and 4 bases at J, with 2 bases in the middle. This CDR3 is built from 11 residues. The CDR3 nucleotides are TGTGCCAGTAGTACGTACAATGAGCAGTTCTTC. Protein sequence: CASSTYNEQFF.

The genes are TRBV18 and TRBJ2-1; 7 nucleotides agree with TRBD2. V lost 3 bases to trimming and J lost 8 bases; unmatched junction nucleotides: 13. This CDR3 contains 16 residues. The germline gives CDR1 KGHSH, CDR2 LQKENI. In DNA, the CDR3 is TGTGCCAGCTCACCGCTGGGACTAACGGGAGCCGATGAGCAGTTCTTC. It specifies CASSPLGLTGADEQFF. Variable domain in full (rest from reference TRBV18 and TRBJ2-1): NAGVMQNPRHLVRRRGQEARLRCSPMKGHSHVYWYRQLPEEGLKFMVYLQKENIIDESGMPKERFSAEFPKEGPSILRIQQVVRGDSAAYFCASSPLGLTGADEQFFGPGTRLTVL.

V gene TRBV19 combines with J gene TRBJ1-1; a weak D match, TRBD1 (6 bases). CDR1 LNHDA and CDR2 SQIVND come from the germline V gene (reference sequence). The CDR3 totals 14 residues. Deletions cut 5 bases from V and 1 base from J, with 11 bases between. The CDR3 sequence: CASSAYRANTEAFF. The CDR3 DNA reads as TGTGCCAGTAGTGCATACAGGGCGAACACTGAAGCTTTCTTT.

There are a few counts of this clone. The chain links TRBV2 to TRBJ1-1; 9 bases match TRBD1. Per the germline V gene, CDR1 is SNHLY and CDR2 is FYNNEI. The trim removed 10 bases at V and 0 bases at J, leaving 12 bases unmatched. The CDR3 is made up of 16 amino acids. The CDR3 reads CANLRTGDYMNTEAFF. Here the CDR3 DNA reads TGTGCCAACTTAAGGACAGGGGATTACATGAACACTGAAGCTTTCTTT.

This clone was detected only a few times. V is TRBV9 and J is TRBJ2-4; 7 bases map to TRBD2. Unmatched junction bases numbered 4, after V lost 2 bases and J lost 5 bases. Germline-derived CDR1 and CDR2 are SGDLS and YYNGEE. The CDR3 sequence is 14 residues long. CDR3 sequence (DNA): TGTGCCAGCAGCGTCTCTAGCGGACAAAACATTCAGTACTTC. Translation: CASSVSSGQNIQYF. The variable domain in full, with the rest retrieved from reference TRBV9 and TRBJ2-4, is DSGVTQTPKHLITATGQRVTLRCSPRSGDLSVYWYQQSLDQGLQFLIQYYNGEERAKGNILERFSAQQFPDLHSELNLSSLELGDSALYFCASSVSSGQNIQYFGAGTRLSVL.

The chain couples TRBV19 to TRBJ2-5, with 8 nucleotides matching TRBD1. The CDR3 consists of 14 residues. CDR1 and CDR2 from the germline V gene are LNHDA and SQIVND (reference sequence). Trimming at V came to 5 bases and at J to 2 bases, leaving 4 bases not matched to a gene. The CDR3 loop is CASSFGTGQETQYF. In DNA, the CDR3 is TGTGCCAGTAGTTTCGGGACAGGACAAGAGACCCAGTACTTC.

The V gene is TRBV7-5, the J gene TRBJ2-1; the D segment call TRBD2 is taken from the table without a DNA check. TRBV7-5 is deemed a pseudogene. The CDR3 runs 15 residues. CDR3 DNA sequence: TGTGCCAGCAGCTCTCTTTCCGGGACTAGGGGTGAGCAGTTCTTC. It encodes CASSSLSGTRGEQFF.

The CDR3 region has the DNA TGCAGCGCCCGGACAGAAACAACCTCCTACGAGCAGTACTTC. As protein: CSARTETTSYEQYF. This chain uses TRBV29-1 with TRBJ2-7, with TRBD1 as a possible D gene (6 bases). The CDR3 has 14 residues. V lost 7 bases, J lost 0 bases, and 16 bases lay in between. The V gene's germline CDR1 is SQVTM and CDR2 ANQGSEA.

This clone occurred once. The chain employs TRBV15 and TRBJ2-1; no clear D gene. Germline V gives CDR1 LNHNV, CDR2 YYDKDF (reference sequence). The CDR3 has 16 amino acids. Trimming left V 1 base short and J 0 bases short, with 10 bases between. The CDR3 region has the DNA TGTGCCACCAGCAGAGTGGGATCTAGCTCCTACAATGAGCAGTTCTTC. It specifies CATSRVGSSSYNEQFF. The variable domain in full, completed from reference TRBV15 and TRBJ2-1, reads DAMVIQNPRYQVTQFGKPVTLSCSQTLNHNVMYWYQQKSSQAPKLLFHYYDKDFNNEADTPDNFQSRRPNTSFCFLDIRSPGLGDTAMYLCATSRVGSSSYNEQFFGPGTRLTVL.

V and J are TRBV6-1 and TRBJ1-1; D is uncertain. CDR3 size: 14 residues. Germline CDR1 is MNHNS and CDR2 is SASEGT. V gave up 0 bases and J gave up 8 bases, with 13 bases separating them. This chain's CDR3 is CASSEALVAWEAFF. The CDR3 nucleotides read TGTGCCAGCAGTGAAGCCCTCGTGGCTTGGGAAGCTTTCTTT.

The chain uses TRBV28 and TRBJ1-2; 7 bases agree with TRBD1. V gave up 2 bases and J gave up 7 bases; unmatched junction bases: 4. CDR1 MDHEN and CDR2 SYDVKM come from the germline V gene. CDR3 size: 13 residues. The CDR3 loop is CASSLTGVSGYTF. The CDR3 DNA follows: TGTGCCAGCAGTTTAACAGGGGTGAGTGGCTACACCTTC.

The V gene is TRBV29-1, the J gene TRBJ1-1, with 9 bases lining up with TRBD1. The junction had 4 bases not matched to a gene; V was cut back by 4 bases and J by 4 bases. Germline CDR1 and CDR2: SQVTM and ANQGSEA. CDR3 size: 13 residues. The CDR3 DNA follows: TGCAGCGTTGCGGAGACAGGGGGCACTGAAGCTTTCTTT. Its protein product is CSVAETGGTEAFF.

This clone was picked up a small number of times. The chain carries TRBV18 and TRBJ1-1; tentative D call: TRBD1 (5 bases). CDR3 length: 16 amino acids. Germline V gene sequence: CDR1 KGHSH, CDR2 LQKENI. V lost 2 bases, J lost 2 bases, and 15 bases lay in between. CDR3 bases: TGTGCCAGCTCACCATTGTCCGGGGCCGGTAACACTGAAGCTTTCTTT. It yields the protein CASSPLSGAGNTEAFF.

V usage is TRBV19 and J usage is TRBJ2-3; 7 bases are a match to TRBD1. Germline V gene data show CDR1 as LNHDA and CDR2 as SQIVND (reference sequence). The V and J ends lost 7 bases and 3 bases, in that order; junction bases with no gene match: 7. CDR3 length: 14 residues. In nucleotides, the CDR3 is TGTGCCAGTACGAGACAGGGCTTAACAGATACGCAGTATTTT. Translating gives CASTRQGLTDTQYF. Based on the CDR3 plus reference TRBV19 and TRBJ2-3, the full variable domain is DGGITQSPKYLFRKEGQNVTLSCEQNLNHDAMYWYRQDPGQGLRLIYYSQIVNDFQKGDIAEGYSVSREKKESFPLTVTSAQKNPTAFYLCASTRQGLTDTQYFGPGTRLTVL.

The gene calls are TRBV18 and TRBJ1-2; 10 bases map to TRBD1. The germline V gene has CDR1 KGHSH and CDR2 LQKENI. The junction had 7 bases not matched to a gene; V was cut back by 5 bases and J by 7 bases. This CDR3 comprises 14 residues. The CDR3 DNA reads TGTGCCAGCTCAACTGGACAGGGGGATGGTGGCTACACCTTC. Translating it yields CASSTGQGDGGYTF.

The rearrangement links TRBV25-1 to TRBJ2-1; 7 nucleotides line up with TRBD2. Per germline, CDR1 MGHDK and CDR2 SYGVNS. The CDR3 sequence is 15 residues long. V lost 2 bases and J lost 1; bases outside the gene matches: 2. The CDR3 reads CASSELGGSYNEQFF. The CDR3, as DNA: TGTGCCAGCAGTGAACTGGGGGGGTCCTACAATGAGCAGTTCTTC.